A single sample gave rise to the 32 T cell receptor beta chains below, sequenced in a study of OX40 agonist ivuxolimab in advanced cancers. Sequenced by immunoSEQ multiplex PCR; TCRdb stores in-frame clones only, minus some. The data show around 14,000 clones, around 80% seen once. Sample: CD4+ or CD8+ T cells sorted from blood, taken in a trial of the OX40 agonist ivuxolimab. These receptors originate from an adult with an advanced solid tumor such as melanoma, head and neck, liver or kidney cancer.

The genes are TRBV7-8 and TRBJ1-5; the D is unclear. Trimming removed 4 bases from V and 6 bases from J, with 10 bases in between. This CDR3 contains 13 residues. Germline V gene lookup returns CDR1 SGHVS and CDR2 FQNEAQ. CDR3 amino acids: CASSSAGSQPQHF. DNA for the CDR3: TGTGCCAGCAGCTCAGCAGGAAGTCAGCCCCAGCATTTT. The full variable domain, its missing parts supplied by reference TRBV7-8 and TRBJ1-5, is GAGVSQSPRYKVAKRGQDVALRCDPISGHVSLFWYQQALGQGPEFLTYFQNEAQLDKSGLPSDRFFAERPEGSVSTLKIQRTQQEDSAVYLCASSSAGSQPQHFGDGTRLSIL.

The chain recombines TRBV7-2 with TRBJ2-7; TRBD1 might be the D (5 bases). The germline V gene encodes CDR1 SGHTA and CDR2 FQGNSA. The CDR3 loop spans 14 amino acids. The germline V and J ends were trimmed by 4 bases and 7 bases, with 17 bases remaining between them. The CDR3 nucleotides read TGTGCCAGCAGCTCACCCAGACAGCCTTGGGAGCAGTACTTC. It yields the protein CASSSPRQPWEQYF.

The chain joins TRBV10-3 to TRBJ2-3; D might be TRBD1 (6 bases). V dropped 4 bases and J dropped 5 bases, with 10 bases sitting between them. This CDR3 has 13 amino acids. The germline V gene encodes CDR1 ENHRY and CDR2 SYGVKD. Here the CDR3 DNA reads TGTGCCATCAGTGTGCCAGGGGAAGATACGCAGTATTTT. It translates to CAISVPGEDTQYF.

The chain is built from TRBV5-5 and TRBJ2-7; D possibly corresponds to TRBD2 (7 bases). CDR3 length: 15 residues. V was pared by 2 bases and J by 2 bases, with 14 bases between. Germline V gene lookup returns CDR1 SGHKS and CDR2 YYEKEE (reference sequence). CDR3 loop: CASSLEVGGPYEQYF. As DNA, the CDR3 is TGTGCCAGCAGCTTAGAGGTCGGGGGGCCCTACGAGCAGTACTTC.

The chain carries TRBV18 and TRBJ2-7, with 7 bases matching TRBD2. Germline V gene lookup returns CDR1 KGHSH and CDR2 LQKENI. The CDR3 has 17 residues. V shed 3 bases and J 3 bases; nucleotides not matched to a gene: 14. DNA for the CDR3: TGTGCCAGCTCACCGGGGCTTCGTCTAGCGGAGCTCTACGAGCAGTACTTC. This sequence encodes CASSPGLRLAELYEQYF.

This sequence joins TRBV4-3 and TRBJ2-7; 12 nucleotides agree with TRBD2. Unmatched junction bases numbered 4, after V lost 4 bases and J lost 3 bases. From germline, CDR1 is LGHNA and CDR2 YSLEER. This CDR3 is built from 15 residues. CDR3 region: CASSPLAGGGYEQYF. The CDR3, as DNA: TGCGCCAGCAGCCCGCTAGCGGGAGGGGGCTACGAGCAGTACTTC.

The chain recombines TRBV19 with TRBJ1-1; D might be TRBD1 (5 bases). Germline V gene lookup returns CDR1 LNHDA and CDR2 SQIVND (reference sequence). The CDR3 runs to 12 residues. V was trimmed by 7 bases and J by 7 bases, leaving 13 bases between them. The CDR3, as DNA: TGTGCCAGTACCCAGGGCATGAATGAAGCTTTCTTT. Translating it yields CASTQGMNEAFF. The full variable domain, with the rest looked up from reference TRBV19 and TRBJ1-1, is DGGITQSPKYLFRKEGQNVTLSCEQNLNHDAMYWYRQDPGQGLRLIYYSQIVNDFQKGDIAEGYSVSREKKESFPLTVTSAQKNPTAFYLCASTQGMNEAFFGQGTRLTVV.

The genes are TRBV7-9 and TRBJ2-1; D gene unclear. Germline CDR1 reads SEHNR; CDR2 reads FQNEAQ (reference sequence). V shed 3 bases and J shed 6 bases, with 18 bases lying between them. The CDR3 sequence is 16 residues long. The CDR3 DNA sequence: TGTGCCAGCAGCTTTAGGTCTAGTACCAAAGCCAATGAGCAGTTCTTC. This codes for CASSFRSSTKANEQFF.

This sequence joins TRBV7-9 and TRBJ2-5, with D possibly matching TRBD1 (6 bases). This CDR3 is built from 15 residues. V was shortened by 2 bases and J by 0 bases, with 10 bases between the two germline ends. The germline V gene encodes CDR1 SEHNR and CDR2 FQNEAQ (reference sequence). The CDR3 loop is CASSLRQGNQETQYF. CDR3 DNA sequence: TGTGCCAGCAGCTTAAGGCAGGGGAACCAAGAGACCCAGTACTTC.

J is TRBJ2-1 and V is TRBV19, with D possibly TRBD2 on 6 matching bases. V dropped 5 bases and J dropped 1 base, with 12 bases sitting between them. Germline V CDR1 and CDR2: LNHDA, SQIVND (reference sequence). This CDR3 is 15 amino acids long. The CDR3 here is CASSDGRGSYNEQFF. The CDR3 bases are TGTGCCAGTAGTGATGGGCGGGGTTCCTACAATGAGCAGTTCTTC.

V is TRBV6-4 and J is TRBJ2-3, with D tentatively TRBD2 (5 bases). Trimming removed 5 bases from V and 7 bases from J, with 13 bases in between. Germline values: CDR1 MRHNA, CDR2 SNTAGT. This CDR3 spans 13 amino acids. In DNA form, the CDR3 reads TGTGCCAGCAGTCCCCCGGGATCTAATACGCAGTATTTT. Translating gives CASSPPGSNTQYF.

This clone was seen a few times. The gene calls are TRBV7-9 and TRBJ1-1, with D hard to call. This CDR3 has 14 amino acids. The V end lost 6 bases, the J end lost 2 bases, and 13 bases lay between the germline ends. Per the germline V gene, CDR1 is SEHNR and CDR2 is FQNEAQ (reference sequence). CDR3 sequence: CASRGSGSNTEAFF. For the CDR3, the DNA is TGTGCCAGCAGGGGGTCGGGGAGCAACACTGAAGCTTTCTTT.

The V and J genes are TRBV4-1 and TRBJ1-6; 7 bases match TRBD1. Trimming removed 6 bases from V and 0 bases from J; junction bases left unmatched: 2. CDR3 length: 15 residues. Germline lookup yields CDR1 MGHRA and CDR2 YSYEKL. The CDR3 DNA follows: TGCGCCAGCAGTGGACAGGACTCCTATAATTCACCCCTCCACTTT. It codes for CASSGQDSYNSPLHF.

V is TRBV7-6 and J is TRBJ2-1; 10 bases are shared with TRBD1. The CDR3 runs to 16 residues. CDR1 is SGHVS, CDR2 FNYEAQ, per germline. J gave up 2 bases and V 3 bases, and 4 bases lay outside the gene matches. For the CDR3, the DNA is TGTGCCAGCAGCTTCCAGACAGGGGGCGCCTACAATGAGCAGTTCTTC. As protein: CASSFQTGGAYNEQFF.

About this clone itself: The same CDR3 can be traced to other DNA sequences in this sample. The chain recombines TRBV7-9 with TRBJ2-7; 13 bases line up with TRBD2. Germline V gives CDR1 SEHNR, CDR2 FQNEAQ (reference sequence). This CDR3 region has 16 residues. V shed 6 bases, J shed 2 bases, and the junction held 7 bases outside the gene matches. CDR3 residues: CASSPGLAGAPYEQYF. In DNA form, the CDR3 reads TGTGCCAGCAGTCCTGGACTAGCGGGAGCTCCCTACGAGCAGTACTTC.

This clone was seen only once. DNA of the CDR3: TGTGCCAGCAGCGGAACCCTAGCCGCGTTTGGAGACAGGGGGTTATATGGCTACACCTTC. Protein sequence: CASSGTLAAFGDRGLYGYTF. J is TRBJ1-2 and V is TRBV9, with TRBD1 matching 9 bases. CDR1 SGDLS and CDR2 YYNGEE come from the germline V gene. The CDR3 is 20 amino acids. After removal of 3 bases from V and 5 bases from J, the junction contained 23 bases not matched to a gene.

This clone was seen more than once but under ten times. The CDR3 loop is CASSLGFWETQYF. The CDR3 region has the DNA TGTGCCAGCAGCTTAGGGTTTTGGGAGACCCAGTACTTC. The chain has TRBV11-3 and TRBJ2-5, with D unclear. Germline V CDR1 and CDR2: SGHNT, YENEEA. This CDR3 is 13 amino acids long. The V end lost 1 base, the J end lost 5 bases, and 8 bases lay between the germline ends. Combining the CDR3 with reference TRBV11-3 and TRBJ2-5 gives the whole variable domain EAGVVQSPRYKIIEKKQPVAFWCNPISGHNTLYWYLQNLGQGPELLIRYENEEAVDDSQLPKDRFSAERLKGVDSTLKIQPAELGDSAVYLCASSLGFWETQYFGPGTRLLVL.

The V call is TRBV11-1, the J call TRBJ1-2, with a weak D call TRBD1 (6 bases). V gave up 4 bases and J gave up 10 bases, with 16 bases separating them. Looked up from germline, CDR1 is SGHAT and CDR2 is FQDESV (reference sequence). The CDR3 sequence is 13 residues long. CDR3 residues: CASSSGTPNDYTF. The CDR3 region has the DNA TGTGCCAGCAGCTCCGGGACACCTAATGACTACACCTTC. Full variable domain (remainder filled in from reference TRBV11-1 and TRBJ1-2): EAEVAQSPRYKITEKSQAVAFWCDPISGHATLYWYRQILGQGPELLVQFQDESVVDDSQLPKDRFSAERLKGVDSTLKIQPAELGDSAMYLCASSSGTPNDYTFGSGTRLTVV.

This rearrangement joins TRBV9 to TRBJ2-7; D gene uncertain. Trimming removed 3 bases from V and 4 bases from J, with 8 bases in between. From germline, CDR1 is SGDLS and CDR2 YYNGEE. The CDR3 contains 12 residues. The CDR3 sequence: CASSDSKYEQYF. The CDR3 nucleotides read TGTGCCAGCAGCGACTCGAAATACGAGCAGTACTTC.

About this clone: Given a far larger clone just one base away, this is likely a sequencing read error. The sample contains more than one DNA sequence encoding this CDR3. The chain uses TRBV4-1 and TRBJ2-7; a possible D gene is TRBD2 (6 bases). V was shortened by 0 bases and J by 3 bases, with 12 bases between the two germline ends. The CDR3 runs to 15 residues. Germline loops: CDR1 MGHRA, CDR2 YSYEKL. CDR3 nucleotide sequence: TGCGCCAGCAGCCAAGATGGGGGGAGAGTCTACGAGCAGTACTTC. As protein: CASSQDGGRVYEQYF.

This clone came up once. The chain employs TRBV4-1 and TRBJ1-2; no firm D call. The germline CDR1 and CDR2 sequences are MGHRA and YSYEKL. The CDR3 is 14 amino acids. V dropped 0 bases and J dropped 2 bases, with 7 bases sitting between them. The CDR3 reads CASSQEALNYGYTF. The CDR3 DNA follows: TGCGCCAGCAGCCAAGAGGCCCTCAACTATGGCTACACCTTC.

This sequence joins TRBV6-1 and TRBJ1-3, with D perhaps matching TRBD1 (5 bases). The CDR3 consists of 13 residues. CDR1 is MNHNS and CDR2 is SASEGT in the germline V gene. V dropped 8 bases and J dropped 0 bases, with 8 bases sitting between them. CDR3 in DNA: TGTGCCAGCGGGACCAGCTCTGGAAACACCATATATTTT. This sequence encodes CASGTSSGNTIYF.

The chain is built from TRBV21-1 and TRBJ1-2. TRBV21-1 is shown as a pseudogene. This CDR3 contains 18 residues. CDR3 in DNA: TGTGCCAGCAGCGAGAGGGAAGAAGTACATGCGCGTGATCGGGGCTACACCTTC. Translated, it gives CASSEREEVHARDRGYTF.

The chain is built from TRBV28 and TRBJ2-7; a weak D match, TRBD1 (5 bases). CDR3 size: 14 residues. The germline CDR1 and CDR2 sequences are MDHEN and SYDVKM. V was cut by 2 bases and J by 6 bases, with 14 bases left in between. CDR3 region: CASSLIDSTSEQYF. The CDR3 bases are TGTGCCAGCAGTTTAATAGACAGCACCAGCGAGCAGTACTTC.

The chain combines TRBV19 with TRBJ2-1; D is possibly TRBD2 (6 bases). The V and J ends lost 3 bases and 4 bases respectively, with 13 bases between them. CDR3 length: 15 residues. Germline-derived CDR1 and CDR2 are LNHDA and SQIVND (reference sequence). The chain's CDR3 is CASSIFAGKYNEQFF. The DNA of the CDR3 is TGTGCCAGTAGTATCTTTGCGGGGAAGTACAATGAGCAGTTCTTC.

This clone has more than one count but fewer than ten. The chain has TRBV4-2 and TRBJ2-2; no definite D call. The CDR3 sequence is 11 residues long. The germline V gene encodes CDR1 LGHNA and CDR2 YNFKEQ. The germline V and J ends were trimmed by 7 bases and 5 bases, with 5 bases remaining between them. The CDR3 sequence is CASTLTGELFF. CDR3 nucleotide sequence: TGTGCCAGCACCCTTACCGGGGAGCTGTTTTTT.

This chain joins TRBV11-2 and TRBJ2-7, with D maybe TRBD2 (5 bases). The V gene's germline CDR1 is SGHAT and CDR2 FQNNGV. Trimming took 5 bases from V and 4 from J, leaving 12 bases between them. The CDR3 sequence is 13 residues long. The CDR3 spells CASSLAIAYEQYF. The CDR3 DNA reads TGTGCCAGCAGCCTAGCCATAGCTTACGAGCAGTACTTC. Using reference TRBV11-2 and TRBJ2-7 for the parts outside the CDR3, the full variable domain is EAGVAQSPRYKIIEKRQSVAFWCNPISGHATLYWYQQILGQGPKLLIQFQNNGVVDDSQLPKDRFSAERLKGVDSTLKIQPAKLEDSAVYLCASSLAIAYEQYFGPGTRLTVT.

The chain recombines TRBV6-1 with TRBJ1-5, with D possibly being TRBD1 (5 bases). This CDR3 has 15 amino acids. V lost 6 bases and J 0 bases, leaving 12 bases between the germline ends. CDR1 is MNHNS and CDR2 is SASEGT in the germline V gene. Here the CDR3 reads CASRVKTVSNQPQHF. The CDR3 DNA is TGTGCCAGCAGGGTAAAGACAGTTAGCAATCAGCCCCAGCATTTT.

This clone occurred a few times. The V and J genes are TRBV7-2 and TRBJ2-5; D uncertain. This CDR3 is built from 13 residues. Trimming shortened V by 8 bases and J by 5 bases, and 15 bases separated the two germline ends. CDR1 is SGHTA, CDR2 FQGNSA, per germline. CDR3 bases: TGTGCCAGCCTATGGGTCTTAGGGGAGACCCAGTACTTC. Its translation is CASLWVLGETQYF.

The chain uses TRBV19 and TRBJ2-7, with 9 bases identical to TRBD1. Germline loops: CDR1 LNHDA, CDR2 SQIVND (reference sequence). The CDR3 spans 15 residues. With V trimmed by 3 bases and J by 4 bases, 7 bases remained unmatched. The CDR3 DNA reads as TGTGCCAGTAGTATCCGACAGGGGGGGCTTTACGAGCAGTACTTC. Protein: CASSIRQGGLYEQYF.

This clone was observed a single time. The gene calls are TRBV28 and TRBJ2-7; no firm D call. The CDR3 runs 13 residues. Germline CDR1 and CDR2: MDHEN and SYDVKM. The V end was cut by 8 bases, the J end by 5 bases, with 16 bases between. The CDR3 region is CASRLFSRNEQYF. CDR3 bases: TGTGCCAGCCGACTTTTTTCTCGGAACGAGCAGTACTTC.

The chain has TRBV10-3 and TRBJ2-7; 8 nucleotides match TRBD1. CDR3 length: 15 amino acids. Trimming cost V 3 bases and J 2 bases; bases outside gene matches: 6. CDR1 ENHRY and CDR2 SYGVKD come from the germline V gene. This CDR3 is CAISDQDRGAYEQYF. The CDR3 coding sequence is TGTGCCATCAGTGACCAAGACAGGGGCGCCTACGAGCAGTACTTC.